The 4 T cell receptor beta chains presented below share a single source sample, sequenced in a study of cytomegalovirus exposure and HLA in healthy donors. This PCR relied on a set of 60 Vbeta primers and 13 Jbeta primers. Sequencing was performed with immunoSEQ multiplex PCR; in TCRdb, only in-frame clones are kept and a portion is missing. This table holds about 43,000 clones, approximately 80% found once. Specimen: PBMCs. All receptors come from a man between 25 and 39 years old in good health and CMV-seronegative.

Note on this clone: Other nucleotide sequences in the sample specify the same CDR3. This chain uses TRBV28 with TRBJ1-5; D is uncertain. Between the trimmed V and J ends, which lost 3 bases and 5 bases, there was a span of 11 bases. The germline V gene has CDR1 MDHEN and CDR2 SYDVKM. The CDR3 contains 14 residues. Here the CDR3 reads CASSLFLGYQPQHF. In DNA form, the CDR3 reads TGTGCCAGCAGTTTGTTTCTGGGCTATCAGCCCCAGCATTTT.

The genes are TRBV10-3 and TRBJ1-1; TRBD1 might be the D (5 bases). The CDR3 contains 13 residues. V lost 3 bases, J lost 1 base, and 6 bases lay in between. Per the germline V gene, CDR1 is ENHRY and CDR2 is SYGVKD. The CDR3 DNA follows: TGTGCCATCAGTGAAGGACAGAACACTGAAGCTTTCTTT. Protein product: CAISEGQNTEAFF.

This chain connects TRBV5-1 to TRBJ2-1; 13 bases map to TRBD2. This CDR3 comprises 17 residues. Looked up from germline, CDR1 is SGHRS and CDR2 is YFSETQ. Trimming at V came to 0 bases and at J to 15 bases, leaving 15 bases not matched to a gene. The CDR3 sequence: CASSLGLTGTSGILMFF. CDR3 in DNA: TGCGCCAGCAGCTTGGGTCTAACCGGGACTAGCGGGATTTTAATGTTCTTC. The whole variable domain, remainder taken from reference TRBV5-1 and TRBJ2-1, is KAGVTQTPRYLIKTRGQQVTLSCSPISGHRSVSWYQQTPGQGLQFLFEYFSETQRNKGNFPGRFSGRQFSNSRSEMNVSTLELGDSALYLCASSLGLTGTSGILMFFGPGTRLTVL.

This rearrangement joins TRBV28 to TRBJ1-4; TRBD1 aligns across 11 bases. The CDR3 spans 17 residues. With V trimmed by 6 bases and J by 11 bases, 17 bases remained unmatched. Germline V gene data show CDR1 as MDHEN and CDR2 as SYDVKM. The CDR3 nucleotides read TGTGCCAGCAGCCAAGGAGGGACAGGGGGACTTTCGAGTAAACTGTTTTTT. Translation: CASSQGGTGGLSSKLFF.